These T cell receptor beta chains were read from a single sample in a study of T cells in Graves' hyperthyroidism and ophthalmopathy. TCRdb processed the multiplex PCR reads anew with MiXCR; each CDR3 protein has one entry. The sample contains roughly 510,000 distinct CDR3 sequences, about 46% of which appear only once. Sequenced sample: peripheral blood or thyroid tissue (not recorded which). The source of these receptors is an adult woman with Graves' disease, either hyperthyroidism or ophthalmopathy (not recorded which). Both conserved end residues are part of each CDR3. D genes are given only for firm matches. Only part of the rows carry a size: once, few, many, or a class if the clone is expanded.

>TRBJ1-5|many|TRBV5-1|.
TGCGCCAGCAGCTTGGACGGAGATGCCTATCAGCCCCAGCATTTT
CASSLDGDAYQPQHF
>TRBJ1-4|many|TRBV19|TRBD1
TGTGCCAGTAGTACCCCAGGGGGCCCCTCGCCCGAAAAACTGTTTTTT
CASSTPGGPSPEKLFF
>TRBJ2-5|.|TRBV3-1|.
TGTGCCAGCAGCCAAGACCCGACCGGGATGGCGTCGGAGACCCAGTACTTC
CASSQDPTGMASETQYF
>TRBJ2-5|many|TRBV20-1|TRBD2
TGCAGTGCTAGACTTAGCGGGGGGGAGGAGACCCAGTACTTC
CSARLSGGEETQYF
>TRBJ2-7|once|TRBV20-1|.
TGCAGTGCCAAAGAGGGCAGGGTTTACGAGCAGTACTTC
CSAKEGRVYEQYF
>TRBJ1-1|many|TRBV6-6|.
TGTGCCAGCAGGGGCGGGCCAACTGAAGCTTTCTTT
CASRGGPTEAFF
>TRBJ2-7|.|TRBV5-1|.
TGCGCCAGCAGCCAGGGGACCGCTTCCTACGAGCAGTACTTC
CASSQGTASYEQYF
>TRBJ2-7|many|TRBV20-1|.
TGCAGTGCTAGAATGGGGAAGGTTGGGCCCTACGAGCAGTACTTC
CSARMGKVGPYEQYF
>TRBJ1-5|.|TRBV20-1|.
TGCAGTGCTGCCGACAGATTCAATCAGCCCCAGCATTTT
CSAADRFNQPQHF
>TRBJ1-2|.|TRBV14|.
TGTGCCAGCAGCCAAGACTTCACAGGACTCTATGGCTACACCTTC
CASSQDFTGLYGYTF
>TRBJ1-5|.|TRBV3-1|.
TGTGCCAGCAGCCAAGAAGGGTATGGTCAGCCCCAGCATTTT
CASSQEGYGQPQHF
>TRBJ2-7|.|TRBV6-1|TRBD1
TGTGCCAGCAGGCTGACAGGGGACAGGAACTACGAGCAGTACTTC
CASRLTGDRNYEQYF
>TRBJ2-6|few|TRBV6-1|.
TGTGCCAGCAGCCAGAAATCAGGGGCTGGGGCCAACGTCCTGACTTTC
CASSQKSGAGANVLTF
>TRBJ2-7|.|TRBV10-3|TRBD1
TGTGCCATCAGGACCGGGACAGACTACGAGCAGTACTTC
CAIRTGTDYEQYF
>TRBJ2-7|.|TRBV7-6|TRBD1
TGTGCCAGCAGCTTAGATTCAGGGGGAGCCTACGAGCAGTACTTC
CASSLDSGGAYEQYF
>TRBJ1-3|many|TRBV20-1|.
TGCAGTGCTAAGGGGAATGGAAACACCATATATTTT
CSAKGNGNTIYF
>TRBJ1-1|.|TRBV28|.
TGTGCCAGCAACGAAGGAACGGCCACTGAAGCTTTCTTT
CASNEGTATEAFF
>TRBJ1-2|many|TRBV12-3/TRBV12-4|.
TGTGCCAGCAGTTACCGGGACCTACGGGGCTACACCTTC
CASSYRDLRGYTF
>TRBJ1-4|.|TRBV20-1|TRBD1
TGCAGTGCTAGAGACCTTAAGCGGACAGGAATTAATGAAAAACTGTTTTTT
CSARDLKRTGINEKLFF
>TRBJ2-2|.|TRBV7-2|TRBD1
TGTGCCAGCAGCCAAGCGAGCCGGGACAGGGCTGCCGGGGAGCTGTTTTTT
CASSQASRDRAAGELFF
>TRBJ1-2|.|TRBV2|.
TGTGCCAGCAGGACAGTGGATGGCTACACCTTC
CASRTVDGYTF
>TRBJ2-7|.|TRBV20-1|.
TGCAGTGCTAAAGGAGGGGCCTACGAGCAGTACTTC
CSAKGGAYEQYF
>TRBJ2-7|many|TRBV20-1|TRBD2
TGCAGTGTAGCGCGGGAGGGCCGGTGGATCGAGCAGTACTTC
CSVAREGRWIEQYF
>TRBJ1-2|many|TRBV6-5|TRBD1
TGTGCCAGCAGTACACCGAGGACAGGGGCCTATGGCTACACCTTC
CASSTPRTGAYGYTF
>TRBJ2-7|.|TRBV2|TRBD2
TGTGCCAGCAGTCCGACTAGCTTCCAAAGCGAGCAGTACTTC
CASSPTSFQSEQYF
>TRBJ2-2|many|TRBV19|TRBD1
TGTGCCAGTAAGGAGGCGACAGGGCTGTTCGCCGGGGAGCTGTTTTTT
CASKEATGLFAGELFF
>TRBJ2-7|many|TRBV6-1|.
TGTGCCGGCAACCTGGACCGCCTCCGCTACGAGCAGTACTTC
CAGNLDRLRYEQYF
>TRBJ1-5|few|TRBV7-8|.
TGTGCCAGCAGCGACAGGTGGCCCTATCAGCCCCAGCATTTT
CASSDRWPYQPQHF
>TRBJ1-4|.|TRBV7-8|.
TGTGCCAGCAGCTTCGACGAAAAACTGTTTTTT
CASSFDEKLFF
>TRBJ1-1|.|TRBV19|TRBD1
TGTGCCAGTAGTCTTACCGGGACAGGGGACACTGAAGCTTTCTTT
CASSLTGTGDTEAFF
>TRBJ1-1|few|TRBV10-3|TRBD1
TGTGCCATCAGCCTCTCCCCTACAGGGGAGTACACTGAAGCTTTCTTT
CAISLSPTGEYTEAFF
>TRBJ2-5|.|TRBV7-3|.
TGCGCCAGCAGCCAACTCGGTGGGACAATTCGGGAGACCCAGTACTTC
CASSQLGGTIRETQYF
>TRBJ1-2|.|TRBV28|.
TGTGCCAGCAGCCGGTCTGGGGGCGGCTACACCTTC
CASSRSGGGYTF
>TRBJ2-6|.|TRBV10-3|.
TGTGCCATCAGTGGGGGAGAACCTGGGGCCAACGTCCTGACTTTC
CAISGGEPGANVLTF
>TRBJ1-1|.|TRBV20-1|TRBD1
TGCAGTGCTAGGTCCGGGACAGGGGGGGACACTGAAGCTTTCTTT
CSARSGTGGDTEAFF
>TRBJ1-3|.|TRBV7-8|.
TGTGCCAGCAAGGAGGGGCAGCTTTACTCTGGAAACACCATATATTTT
CASKEGQLYSGNTIYF
>TRBJ1-1|.|TRBV10-3|.
TGTGCCATCCACGGGACTGAAGCTTTCTTT
CAIHGTEAFF
>TRBJ2-7|.|TRBV29-1|TRBD1
TGCAGCAGCTTCGGGACAGGGTTGTACGAGCAGTACTTC
CSSFGTGLYEQYF
>TRBJ1-2|.|TRBV15|.
TGTGCCGCCAGCAGAGGGTGGGGTAGGCAGTCAGGAGGCTACACCTTC
CAASRGWGRQSGGYTF
>TRBJ1-1|many|TRBV5-1|.
TGCGCCAGCAGCTTGGATGAGGGTAGGACTGAAGCTTTCTTT
CASSLDEGRTEAFF
>TRBJ1-2|.|TRBV28|.
TGTGCCAGCAGTTTATCGGGCATGGGGGCCTTC
CASSLSGMGAF
>TRBJ2-2|few|TRBV6-2/TRBV6-3|.
TGTGCCAGCACCCTCACCGGGGAGCTGTTTTTT
CASTLTGELFF
>TRBJ1-6|.|TRBV14|.
TGTGCCAGCAGCCACCGACCGGGAGGAGGGATGGGGAATTCACCCCTCCACTTT
CASSHRPGGGMGNSPLHF
>TRBJ1-1|.|TRBV7-9|.
TGTGCCAGCAGCCAATCGCTGAACACTGAAGCTTTCTTT
CASSQSLNTEAFF
>TRBJ2-7|few|TRBV7-9|.
TGTGCCAGCAGTACCCCCCCCTACGAGCAGTACTTC
CASSTPPYEQYF
>TRBJ2-5|.|TRBV12-3/TRBV12-4|TRBD1
TGTGCCGGCAGACTCCGGGACAGGGAATACTTC
CAGRLRDREYF
>TRBJ2-2|few|TRBV5-1|.
TGCGCCAGCAGCTTGGGACAGCTGTCTGGGGAGCTGTTTTTT
CASSLGQLSGELFF
>TRBJ2-3|.|TRBV10-3|TRBD2
TGTGCCATCAGTGCCTCCGGGAGGGGCACAGATACGCAGTATTTT
CAISASGRGTDTQYF
>TRBJ2-7|.|TRBV7-9|.
TGTGCCAGCAGAAGCGGTTCCTACGAGCAGTACTTC
CASRSGSYEQYF
>TRBJ1-2|.|TRBV29-1|TRBD1
TGCAGCAGCCCCGACAGGGGTTATGGCTACACCTTC
CSSPDRGYGYTF
>TRBJ1-4|.|TRBV7-9|.
TGTGCCAGCAGCCAGCCTGGGGGGGGGGCTAATGAAAAACTGTTTTTT
CASSQPGGGANEKLFF
>TRBJ1-6|few|TRBV3-1|.
TGTGCCAGCAGCCAAGATCAAACTGTGACACCCCTCCACTTT
CASSQDQTVTPLHF
>TRBJ1-6|.|TRBV7-9|.
TGTGCCAGCAGCTACGATGAGAAAGGATTCGGACGATCACCCCTCCACTTT
CASSYDEKGFGRSPLHF
>TRBJ2-7|.|TRBV10-3|.
TGTGCCAGCAGGTCGAACTTTTTCTACGAGCAGTACTTC
CASRSNFFYEQYF